This T cell receptor (beta chain) was recorded in a study of T cell responses to AZD1222 COVID-19 vaccine. Study-wide points: Nearly half of spike-specific TCRs reportedly target unmutated variant regions.

Regarding this clone: Its antigen is undetermined.

Some clones are missing from TCRdb's copy, which holds only in-frame ones; the method was immunoSEQ multiplex PCR. The table records approximately 180,000 clones, 85% to 90% of them present only once. V lost 0 bases to trimming and J lost 6 bases, with 5 bases between them. This CDR3 is 11 amino acids long. Germline CDR1 reads GTSNPN; CDR2 reads SVGIG (reference sequence). This clonotype was obtained from an adult who received the AZD1222 COVID-19 vaccine. Specimen: peripheral blood, collected 28 days after the second AZD1222 dose. The genes are TRBV30 and TRBJ1-2; D remains unclear. The CDR3 region is CAWSVSHGYTF. CDR3 sequence (DNA): TGTGCCTGGAGTGTATCCCATGGCTACACCTTC.